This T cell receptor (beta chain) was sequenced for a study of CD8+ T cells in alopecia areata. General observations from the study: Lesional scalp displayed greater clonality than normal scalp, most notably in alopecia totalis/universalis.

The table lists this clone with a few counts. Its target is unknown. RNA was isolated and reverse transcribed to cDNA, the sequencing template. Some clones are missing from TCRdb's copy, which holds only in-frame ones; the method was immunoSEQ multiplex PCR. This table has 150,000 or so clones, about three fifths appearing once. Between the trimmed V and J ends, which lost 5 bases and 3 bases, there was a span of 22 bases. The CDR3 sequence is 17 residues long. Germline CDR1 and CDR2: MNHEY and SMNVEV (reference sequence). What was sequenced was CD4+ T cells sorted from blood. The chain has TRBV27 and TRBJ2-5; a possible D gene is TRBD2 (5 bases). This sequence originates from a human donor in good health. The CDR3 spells CASSRDPPGGVKETQYF. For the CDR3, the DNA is TGTGCCAGCAGTCGGGATCCCCCAGGAGGTGTAAAAGAGACCCAGTACTTC.